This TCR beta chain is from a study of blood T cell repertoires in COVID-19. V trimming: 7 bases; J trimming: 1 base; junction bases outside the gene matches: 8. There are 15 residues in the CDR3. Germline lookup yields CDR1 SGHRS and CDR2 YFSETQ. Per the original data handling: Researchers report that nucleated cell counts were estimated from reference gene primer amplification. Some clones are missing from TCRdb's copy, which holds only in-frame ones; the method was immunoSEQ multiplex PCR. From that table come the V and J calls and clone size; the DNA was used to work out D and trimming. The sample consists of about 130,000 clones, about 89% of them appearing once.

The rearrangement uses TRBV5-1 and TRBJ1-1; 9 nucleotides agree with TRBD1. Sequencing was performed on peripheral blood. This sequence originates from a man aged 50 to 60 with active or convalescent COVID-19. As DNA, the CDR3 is TGCGCCAGCCGTCCCGGGACAGGGAGGAACACTGAAGCTTTCTTT. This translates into CASRPGTGRNTEAFF.